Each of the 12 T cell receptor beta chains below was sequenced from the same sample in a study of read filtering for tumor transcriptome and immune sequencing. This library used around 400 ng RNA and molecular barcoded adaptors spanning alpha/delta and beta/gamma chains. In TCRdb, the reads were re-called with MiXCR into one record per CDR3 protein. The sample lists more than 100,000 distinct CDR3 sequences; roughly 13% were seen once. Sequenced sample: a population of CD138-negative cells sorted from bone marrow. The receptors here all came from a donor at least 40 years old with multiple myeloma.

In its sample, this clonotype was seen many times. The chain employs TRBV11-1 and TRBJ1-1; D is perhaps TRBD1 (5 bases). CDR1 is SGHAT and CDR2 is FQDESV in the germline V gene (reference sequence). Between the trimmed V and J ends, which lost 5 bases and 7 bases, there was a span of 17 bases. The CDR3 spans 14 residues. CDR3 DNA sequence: TGTGCCAGCAGCCGGGGCTGGGAAGCGCGTGAAGCTTTCTTT. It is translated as CASSRGWEAREAFF. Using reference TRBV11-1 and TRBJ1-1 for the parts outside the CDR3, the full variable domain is EAEVAQSPRYKITEKSQAVAFWCDPISGHATLYWYRQILGQGPELLVQFQDESVVDDSQLPKDRFSAERLKGVDSTLKIQPAELGDSAMYLCASSRGWEAREAFFGQGTRLTVV.

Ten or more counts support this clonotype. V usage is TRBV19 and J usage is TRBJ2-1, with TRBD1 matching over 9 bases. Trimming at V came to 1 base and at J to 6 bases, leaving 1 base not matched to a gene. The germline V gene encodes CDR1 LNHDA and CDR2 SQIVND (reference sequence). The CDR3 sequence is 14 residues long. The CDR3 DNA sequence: TGTGCCAGTAGTATAGGACAGGGGGGCAATGAGCAGTTCTTC. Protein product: CASSIGQGGNEQFF.

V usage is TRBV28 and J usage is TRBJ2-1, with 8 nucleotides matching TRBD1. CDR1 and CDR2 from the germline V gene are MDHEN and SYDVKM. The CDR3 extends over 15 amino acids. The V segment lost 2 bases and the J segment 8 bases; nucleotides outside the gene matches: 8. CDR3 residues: CASSLMGQVEDEQFF. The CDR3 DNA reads TGTGCCAGCAGTTTAATGGGACAGGTCGAAGATGAGCAGTTCTTC.

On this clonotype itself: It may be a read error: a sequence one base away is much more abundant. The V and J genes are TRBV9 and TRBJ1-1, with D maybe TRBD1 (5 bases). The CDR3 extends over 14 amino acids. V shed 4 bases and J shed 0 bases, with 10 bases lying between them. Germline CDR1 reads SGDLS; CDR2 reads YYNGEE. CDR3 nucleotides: TGTGCCAGCAGCCAGAGACAGATGAACACTGAAGCTTTCTTT. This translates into CASSQRQMNTEAFF.

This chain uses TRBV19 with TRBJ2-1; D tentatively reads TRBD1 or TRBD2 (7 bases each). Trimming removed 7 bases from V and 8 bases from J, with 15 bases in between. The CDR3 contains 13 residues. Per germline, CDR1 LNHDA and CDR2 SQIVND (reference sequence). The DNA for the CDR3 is TGTGCCAGTACCCATCCAGGGGGGGATGAGCAGTTCTTC. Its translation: CASTHPGGDEQFF.

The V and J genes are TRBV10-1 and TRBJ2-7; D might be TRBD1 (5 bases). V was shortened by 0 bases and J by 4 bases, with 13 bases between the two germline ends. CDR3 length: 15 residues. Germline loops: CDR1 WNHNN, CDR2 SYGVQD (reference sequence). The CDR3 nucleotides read TGCGCCAGCAGTGAGTCAAGGGGCGCTTTTTACGAGCAGTACTTC. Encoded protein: CASSESRGAFYEQYF.

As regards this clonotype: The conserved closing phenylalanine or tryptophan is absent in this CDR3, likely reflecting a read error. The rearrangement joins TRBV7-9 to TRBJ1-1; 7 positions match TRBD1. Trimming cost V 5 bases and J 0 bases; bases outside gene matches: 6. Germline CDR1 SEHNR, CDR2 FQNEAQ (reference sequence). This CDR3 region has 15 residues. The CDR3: CASSRAQGMNTEAFS. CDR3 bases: TGTGCCAGCAGCAGAGCACAGGGGATGAACACTGAAGCTTTCTCT.

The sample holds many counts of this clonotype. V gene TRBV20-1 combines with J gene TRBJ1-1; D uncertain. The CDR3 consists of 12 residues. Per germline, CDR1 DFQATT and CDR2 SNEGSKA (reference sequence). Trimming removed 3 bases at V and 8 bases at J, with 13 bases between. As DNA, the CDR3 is TGCAGTGCTAGTAAGGGTAAGGGCGAAGCTTTCTTT. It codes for CSASKGKGEAFF.

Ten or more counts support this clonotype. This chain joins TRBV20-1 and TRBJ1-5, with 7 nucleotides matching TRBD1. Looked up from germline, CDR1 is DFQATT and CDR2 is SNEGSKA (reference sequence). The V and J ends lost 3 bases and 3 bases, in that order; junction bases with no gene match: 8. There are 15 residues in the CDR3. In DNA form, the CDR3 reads TGCAGTGCTAGTAGGGACAGCCAAAACAATCAGCCCCAGCATTTT. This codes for CSASRDSQNNQPQHF.

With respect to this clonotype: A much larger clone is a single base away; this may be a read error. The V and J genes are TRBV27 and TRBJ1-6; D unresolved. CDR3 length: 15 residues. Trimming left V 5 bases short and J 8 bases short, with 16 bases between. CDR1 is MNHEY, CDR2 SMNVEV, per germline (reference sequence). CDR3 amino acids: CASSPSGIGDSPLHF. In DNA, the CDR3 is TGTGCCAGCAGTCCCTCCGGGATAGGAGATTCACCCCTCCACTTT.

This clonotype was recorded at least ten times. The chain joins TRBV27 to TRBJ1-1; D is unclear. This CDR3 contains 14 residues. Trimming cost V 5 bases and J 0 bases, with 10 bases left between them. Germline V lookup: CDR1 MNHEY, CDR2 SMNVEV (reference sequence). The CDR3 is CASSMPGLNTEAFF. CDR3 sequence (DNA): TGTGCCAGCAGTATGCCCGGGCTGAACACTGAAGCTTTCTTT.

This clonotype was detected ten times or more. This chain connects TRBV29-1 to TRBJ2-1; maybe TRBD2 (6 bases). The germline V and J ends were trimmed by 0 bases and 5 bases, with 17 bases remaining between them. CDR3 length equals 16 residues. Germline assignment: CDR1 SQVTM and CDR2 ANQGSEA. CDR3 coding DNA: TGCAGCGTTGAAGATTCCAGGCGGGGCAGGAACAATGAGCAGTTCTTC. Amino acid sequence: CSVEDSRRGRNNEQFF.